One T cell receptor beta chain is described in this entry. Amplification of TCR beta CDR3 regions used RNA as the template. HTBI primers were employed in a first-round RT-PCR of the TCR CDR3. MiXCR, applied by TCRdb to the multiplex PCR reads, yields one record per CDR3 protein. The repertoire holds 300,000 to 450,000 distinct CDR3 sequences, with roughly 25% as singletons. The sample originates from a study of T cells in Graves' hyperthyroidism and ophthalmopathy. V shed 4 bases, J shed 8 bases, and the junction held 15 bases outside the gene matches. CDR1 SGHRS and CDR2 YFSETQ come from the germline V gene. The CDR3 totals 17 residues.

The chain combines TRBV5-1 with TRBJ2-1; TRBD2 matches 10 bases. This TCR was recovered from a man aged 50 or older with Graves' hyperthyroidism. Sequenced: blood. CDR3 coding DNA: TGCGCCAGCAGCGTTGTGGCTAGCGGGAGTCGGTGGGATGAGCAGTTCTTC. It translates to CASSVVASGSRWDEQFF.